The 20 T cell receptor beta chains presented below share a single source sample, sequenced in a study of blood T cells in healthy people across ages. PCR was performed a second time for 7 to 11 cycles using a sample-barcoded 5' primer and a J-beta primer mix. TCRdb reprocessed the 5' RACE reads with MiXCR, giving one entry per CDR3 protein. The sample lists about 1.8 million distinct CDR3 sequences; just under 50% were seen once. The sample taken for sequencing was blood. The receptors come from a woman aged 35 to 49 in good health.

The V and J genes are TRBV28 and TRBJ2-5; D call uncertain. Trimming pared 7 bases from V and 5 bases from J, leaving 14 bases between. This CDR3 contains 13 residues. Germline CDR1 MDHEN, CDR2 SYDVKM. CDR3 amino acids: CASTPYPTETQYF. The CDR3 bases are TGTGCCAGCACCCCTTATCCAACCGAGACCCAGTACTTC.

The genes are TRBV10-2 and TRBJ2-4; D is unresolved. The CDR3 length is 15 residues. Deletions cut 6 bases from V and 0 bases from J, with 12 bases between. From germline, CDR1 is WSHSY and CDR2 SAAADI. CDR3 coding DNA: TGCGCCAGCAGATCCGAGGACGGAGCCAAAAACATTCAGTACTTC. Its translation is CASRSEDGAKNIQYF.

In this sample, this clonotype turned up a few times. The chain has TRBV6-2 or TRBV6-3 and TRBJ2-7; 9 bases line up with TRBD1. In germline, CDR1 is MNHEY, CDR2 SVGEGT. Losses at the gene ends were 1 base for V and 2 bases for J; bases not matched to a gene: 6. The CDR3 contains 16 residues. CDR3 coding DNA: TGTGCCAGCAGTTACTTGGGGACAGGGCGACCCTACGAGCAGTACTTC. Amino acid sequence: CASSYLGTGRPYEQYF.

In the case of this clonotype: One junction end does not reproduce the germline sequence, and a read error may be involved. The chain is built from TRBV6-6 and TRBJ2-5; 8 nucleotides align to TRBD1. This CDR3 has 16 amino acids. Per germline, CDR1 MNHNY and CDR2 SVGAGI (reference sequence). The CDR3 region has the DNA TGTGCCAGCAGTAAACCTTCAGGGGGCCAGAGGGAGACCCTGTACTTC. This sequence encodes CASSKPSGGQRETLYF.

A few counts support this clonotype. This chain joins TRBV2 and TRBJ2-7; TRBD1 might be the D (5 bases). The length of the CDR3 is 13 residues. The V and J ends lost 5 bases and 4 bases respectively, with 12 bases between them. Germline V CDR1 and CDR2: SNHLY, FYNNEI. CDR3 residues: CASSRQQAYEQYF. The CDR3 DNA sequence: TGTGCCAGCAGTCGACAGCAAGCATACGAGCAGTACTTC. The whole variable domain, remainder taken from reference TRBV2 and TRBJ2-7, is EPEVTQTPSHQVTQMGQEVILRCVPISNHLYFYWYRQILGQKVEFLVSFYNNEISEKSEIFDDQFSVERPDGSNFTLKIRSTKLEDSAMYFCASSRQQAYEQYFGPGTRLTVT.

The CDR3 region has the DNA TGTGCCAGCAGCTTATCATATCGGGGTGGCTACACCTTC. This translates into CASSLSYRGGYTF. The V and J genes are TRBV7-2 and TRBJ1-2; D not certain. Germline CDR1 and CDR2: SGHTA and FQGNSA. This CDR3 is built from 13 residues. V gave up 2 bases and J gave up 7 bases, with 11 bases separating them.

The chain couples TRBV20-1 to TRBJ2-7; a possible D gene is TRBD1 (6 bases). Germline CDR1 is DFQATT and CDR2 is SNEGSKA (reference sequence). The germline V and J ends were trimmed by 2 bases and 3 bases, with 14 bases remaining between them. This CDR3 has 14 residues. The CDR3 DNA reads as TGCAGTGCTAGACTAAACAGGGCCGGCTACGAGCAGTACTTC. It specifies CSARLNRAGYEQYF.

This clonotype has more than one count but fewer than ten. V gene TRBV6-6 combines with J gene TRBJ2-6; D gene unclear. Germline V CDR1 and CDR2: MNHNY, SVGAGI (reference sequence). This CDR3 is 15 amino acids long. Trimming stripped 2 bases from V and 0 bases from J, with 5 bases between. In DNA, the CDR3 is TGTGCCAGCAGTTACCAGTCCTCTGGGGCCAACGTCCTGACTTTC. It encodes CASSYQSSGANVLTF.

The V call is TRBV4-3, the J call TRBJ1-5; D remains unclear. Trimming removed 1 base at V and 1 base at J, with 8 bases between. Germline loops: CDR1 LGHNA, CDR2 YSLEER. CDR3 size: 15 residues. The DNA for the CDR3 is TGCGCCAGCAGCCAAGCCTGGGAAAGCAATCAGCCCCAGCATTTT. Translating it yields CASSQAWESNQPQHF.

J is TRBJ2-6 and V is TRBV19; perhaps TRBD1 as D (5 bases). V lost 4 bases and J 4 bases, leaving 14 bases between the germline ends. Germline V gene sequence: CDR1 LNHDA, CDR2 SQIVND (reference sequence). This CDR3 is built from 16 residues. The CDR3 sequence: CASSTPTGSGANVLTF. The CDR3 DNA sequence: TGTGCCAGTAGTACCCCTACAGGCTCCGGGGCCAACGTCCTGACTTTC.

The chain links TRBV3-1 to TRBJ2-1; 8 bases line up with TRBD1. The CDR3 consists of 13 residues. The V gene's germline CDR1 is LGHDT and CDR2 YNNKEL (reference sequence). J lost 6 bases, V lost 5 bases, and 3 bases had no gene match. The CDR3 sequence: CASSGQGSNEQFF. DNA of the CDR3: TGTGCCAGCAGCGGACAGGGAAGCAATGAGCAGTTCTTC.

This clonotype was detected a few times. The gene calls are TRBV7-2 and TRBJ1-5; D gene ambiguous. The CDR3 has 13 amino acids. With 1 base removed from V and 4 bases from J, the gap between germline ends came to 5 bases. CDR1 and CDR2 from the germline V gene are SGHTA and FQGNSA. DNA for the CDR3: TGTGCCAGCAGCTTAGTCCTAAATCAGCCCCAGCATTTT. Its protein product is CASSLVLNQPQHF.

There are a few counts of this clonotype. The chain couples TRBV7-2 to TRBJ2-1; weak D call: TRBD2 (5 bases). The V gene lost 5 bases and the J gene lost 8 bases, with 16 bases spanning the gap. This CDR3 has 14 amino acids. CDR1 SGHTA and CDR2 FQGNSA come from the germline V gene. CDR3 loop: CASSRRTALDEQFF. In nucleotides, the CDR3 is TGTGCCAGCAGCCGAAGGACTGCGTTGGATGAGCAGTTCTTC.

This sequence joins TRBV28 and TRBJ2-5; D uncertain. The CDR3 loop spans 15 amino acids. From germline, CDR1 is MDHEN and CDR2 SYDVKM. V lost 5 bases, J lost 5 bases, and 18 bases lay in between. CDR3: CASSRTAGRLETQYF. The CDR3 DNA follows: TGTGCCAGCAGTCGTACCGCAGGTCGCCTGGAGACCCAGTACTTC.

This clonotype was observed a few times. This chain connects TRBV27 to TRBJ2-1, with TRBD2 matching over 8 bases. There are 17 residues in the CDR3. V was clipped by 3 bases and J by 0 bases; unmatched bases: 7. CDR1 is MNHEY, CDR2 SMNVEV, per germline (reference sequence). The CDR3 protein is CASSFFRGGSSYNEQFF. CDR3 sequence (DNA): TGTGCCAGCAGTTTCTTTCGCGGGGGGAGCTCCTACAATGAGCAGTTCTTC.

CDR3: CASSVAVAGAQETQYF. In DNA form, the CDR3 reads TGTGCCAGCAGCGTAGCGGTAGCGGGAGCTCAAGAGACCCAGTACTTC. The chain employs TRBV9 and TRBJ2-5; 9 bases fit TRBD2. The germline V gene encodes CDR1 SGDLS and CDR2 YYNGEE. V gave up 0 bases and J gave up 2 bases; unmatched junction bases: 5. This CDR3 has 16 amino acids. The full variable domain, rest sourced from reference TRBV9 and TRBJ2-5, is DSGVTQTPKHLITATGQRVTLRCSPRSGDLSVYWYQQSLDQGLQFLIQYYNGEERAKGNILERFSAQQFPDLHSELNLSSLELGDSALYFCASSVAVAGAQETQYFGPGTRLLVL.

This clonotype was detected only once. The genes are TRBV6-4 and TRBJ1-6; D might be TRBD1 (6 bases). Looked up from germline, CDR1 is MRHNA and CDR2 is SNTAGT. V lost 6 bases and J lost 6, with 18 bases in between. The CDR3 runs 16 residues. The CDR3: CASSELGGPSNSPLHF. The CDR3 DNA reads TGTGCCAGCAGCGAATTGGGGGGCCCCAGTAATTCACCCCTCCACTTT.

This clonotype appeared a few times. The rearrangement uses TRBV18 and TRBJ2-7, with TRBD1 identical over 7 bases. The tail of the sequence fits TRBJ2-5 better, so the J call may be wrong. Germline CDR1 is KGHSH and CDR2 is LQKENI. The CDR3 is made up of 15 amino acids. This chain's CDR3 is CASSPQTGSGETQYF. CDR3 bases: TGTGCCAGCTCACCCCAGACAGGGAGTGGGGAGACCCAGTACTTC.

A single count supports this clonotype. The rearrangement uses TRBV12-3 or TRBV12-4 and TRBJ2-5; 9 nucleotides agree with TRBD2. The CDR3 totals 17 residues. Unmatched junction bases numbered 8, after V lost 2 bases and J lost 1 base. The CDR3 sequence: CASSLFPSSGVQETQYF. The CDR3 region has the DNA TGTGCCAGCAGTTTATTTCCCTCTAGCGGGGTCCAAGAGACCCAGTACTTC.

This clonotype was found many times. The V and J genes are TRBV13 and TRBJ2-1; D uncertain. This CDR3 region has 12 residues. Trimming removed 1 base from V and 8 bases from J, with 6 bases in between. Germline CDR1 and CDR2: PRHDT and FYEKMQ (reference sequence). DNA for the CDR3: TGTGCCAGCAGCTTAGAGAGCGATGAGCAGTTCTTC. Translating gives CASSLESDEQFF.